Listed below are T cell receptor beta chains from one sample, sequenced in a study of blood T cell repertoires in COVID-19. The data were produced by immunoSEQ multiplex PCR, yet TCRdb's version contains in-frame clones alone and is incomplete. The repertoire consists of approximately 100,000 clones, with 80% to 90% occurring once and the leading ten covering 2% to 3%. Sequenced sample: PBMCs or T cells enriched from blood (not recorded which). The origin of the receptors is a woman aged 50 to 60 who had recovered from COVID-19. Both conserved end residues are part of each CDR3. The D gene is left open where the match is weak. Clone size is not always given. Where it is, it says once, few, many or a class for expanded clones.

clone size: .
J gene: TRBJ1-5
V gene: TRBV2
D gene: .
CDR3 DNA: TGTGCCAGCAGTTCCCCAGGAGGGAGAAGTCAGCCCCAGCATTTT
CDR3 protein: CASSSPGGRSQPQHF

clone size: .
J gene: TRBJ2-7
V gene: TRBV3-1/TRBV3-2
D gene: TRBD1
CDR3 DNA: TGTGCCAGCAGCGGTTACAGGGGGTTCTACGAGCAGTACTTC
CDR3 protein: CASSGYRGFYEQYF

clone size: .
J gene: TRBJ2-4
V gene: TRBV7-3
D gene: .
CDR3 DNA: TGTGCCAGCAGCGACCAGGCTGCCAAAAACATTCAGTACTTC
CDR3 protein: CASSDQAAKNIQYF

clone size: .
J gene: TRBJ1-5
V gene: TRBV28
D gene: .
CDR3 DNA: TGTGCCAGCAGTCCCGGACACCGGTGGGATCAGCCCCAGCATTTT
CDR3 protein: CASSPGHRWDQPQHF

clone size: .
J gene: TRBJ1-1
V gene: TRBV20-1
D gene: .
CDR3 DNA: TGCAGTGCTTCACTGGGGCGGGAAGCTTTCTTT
CDR3 protein: CSASLGREAFF

clone size: .
J gene: TRBJ1-4
V gene: TRBV3-1/TRBV3-2
D gene: TRBD1
CDR3 DNA: TGTGCCAGCAGCCCCGACAGGGAAGGTGAAAAACTGTTTTTT
CDR3 protein: CASSPDREGEKLFF

clone size: .
J gene: TRBJ1-1
V gene: TRBV21-1
D gene: .
CDR3 DNA: TGTGCCAGCAGCAAAAGGGAGGACAGGGGAGTTTGGAACACTGAAGCTTTCTTT
CDR3 protein: CASSKREDRGVWNTEAFF

clone size: .
J gene: TRBJ2-6
V gene: TRBV11-1
D gene: TRBD2
CDR3 DNA: TGTGCCAGCGGGGGGGCTGGGGCCAACGTCCTGACTTTC
CDR3 protein: CASGGAGANVLTF

clone size: once
J gene: TRBJ2-7
V gene: TRBV19
D gene: TRBD1
CDR3 DNA: TGTGCCAGTAGTATGGGACAGGGGGCGCTTTGGCGCGAGCAGTACTTC
CDR3 protein: CASSMGQGALWREQYF

clone size: few
J gene: TRBJ2-3
V gene: TRBV18
D gene: .
CDR3 DNA: TGTGCCAGCTCACCAGGAGGCACAGATACGCAGTATTTT
CDR3 protein: CASSPGGTDTQYF

clone size: .
J gene: TRBJ2-7
V gene: TRBV7-9
D gene: TRBD1
CDR3 DNA: TGTGCCAGCAGCTCGACAGGGTCAAGGACCTACGAGCAGTACTTC
CDR3 protein: CASSSTGSRTYEQYF

clone size: .
J gene: TRBJ2-5
V gene: TRBV15
D gene: .
CDR3 DNA: TGTGCCACGAGACGGGACATTTACCAAGAGACCCAGTACTTC
CDR3 protein: CATRRDIYQETQYF

clone size: .
J gene: TRBJ2-7
V gene: TRBV3-1/TRBV3-2
D gene: TRBD2
CDR3 DNA: TGTGCCAGCAGCCAAGACTTAGCGGGGGACCGACCCTACGAGCAGTACTTC
CDR3 protein: CASSQDLAGDRPYEQYF

clone size: few
J gene: TRBJ2-7
V gene: TRBV7-8
D gene: TRBD1
CDR3 DNA: TGTGCCAGCAGCGCCAGGGACAGGGCCCACGAGCAGTACTTC
CDR3 protein: CASSARDRAHEQYF

clone size: .
J gene: TRBJ1-6
V gene: TRBV2
D gene: TRBD1
CDR3 DNA: TGTGCCAGCAGGAGGGACAGGGACAATTCACCCCTCCACTTT
CDR3 protein: CASRRDRDNSPLHF

clone size: .
J gene: TRBJ2-1
V gene: TRBV10-3
D gene: .
CDR3 DNA: TGTGCCATCAGCGCTAAACTAACTTCCTACAATGAGCAGTTCTTC
CDR3 protein: CAISAKLTSYNEQFF

clone size: .
J gene: TRBJ2-3
V gene: TRBV2
D gene: TRBD2
CDR3 DNA: TGTGCCAGCAGTGGCCGGGGGGGGGCAGATACGCAGTATTTT
CDR3 protein: CASSGRGGADTQYF

clone size: .
J gene: TRBJ2-7
V gene: TRBV9
D gene: TRBD2
CDR3 DNA: TGTGCCAGCAGCGTAGGCGGGGGGGGCTCCTACGAGCAGTACTTC
CDR3 protein: CASSVGGGGSYEQYF

clone size: once
J gene: TRBJ2-7
V gene: TRBV6-5
D gene: .
CDR3 DNA: TGTGCCAGCAGTTACAGGGGCCAACCCTACGAGCAGTACTTC
CDR3 protein: CASSYRGQPYEQYF

clone size: .
J gene: TRBJ1-4
V gene: TRBV12-3/TRBV12-4
D gene: .
CDR3 DNA: TGTGCCAGCAGTTTTCGGGAAAAACTGTTTTTT
CDR3 protein: CASSFREKLFF

clone size: .
J gene: TRBJ2-2
V gene: TRBV13
D gene: .
CDR3 DNA: TGTGCCAGCAGGTCTAGAGGAGACACCGGGGAGCTGTTTTTT
CDR3 protein: CASRSRGDTGELFF

clone size: .
J gene: TRBJ2-3
V gene: TRBV7-6
D gene: TRBD2
CDR3 DNA: TGTGCCAGCAGCCCAACTAGCGGGGAGGGCACAGATACGCAGTATTTT
CDR3 protein: CASSPTSGEGTDTQYF

clone size: .
J gene: TRBJ2-7
V gene: TRBV4-2
D gene: TRBD2
CDR3 DNA: TGTGCCAGCAGCCTCAGACTAGCGGGGGACTACGAGCAGTACTTC
CDR3 protein: CASSLRLAGDYEQYF

clone size: .
J gene: TRBJ2-5
V gene: TRBV10-3
D gene: .
CDR3 DNA: TGTGCCACCGCGGACACTTCAGAGACCCAGTACTTC
CDR3 protein: CATADTSETQYF

clone size: .
J gene: TRBJ2-7
V gene: TRBV28
D gene: TRBD1
CDR3 DNA: TGTGCCAGCAGTGGGGGACAGGGGGTTTCCTCCTACGAGCAGTACTTC
CDR3 protein: CASSGGQGVSSYEQYF

clone size: .
J gene: TRBJ2-7
V gene: TRBV5-1
D gene: .
CDR3 DNA: TGCGCCAGCAGCTTGGGCCTATACTCCCGGGAAGGGTACGAGCAGTACTTC
CDR3 protein: CASSLGLYSREGYEQYF

clone size: .
J gene: TRBJ2-7
V gene: TRBV27
D gene: TRBD1
CDR3 DNA: TGTGCCAGCAGTTTGTACTGGACAGGGAGCTCCTACGAGCAGTACTTC
CDR3 protein: CASSLYWTGSSYEQYF

clone size: .
J gene: TRBJ1-1
V gene: TRBV4-1
D gene: TRBD1
CDR3 DNA: TGCGCCAGCAGCCAAGATCCAACAGGGGTGAACACTGAAGCTTTCTTT
CDR3 protein: CASSQDPTGVNTEAFF

clone size: .
J gene: TRBJ2-7
V gene: TRBV25-1
D gene: TRBD1
CDR3 DNA: TGTGCCAGCAGTGGACCAGGTTTACAGGGGGCTCACTTC
CDR3 protein: CASSGPGLQGAHF

clone size: .
J gene: TRBJ2-1
V gene: TRBV28
D gene: TRBD2
CDR3 DNA: TGTGCCAGCAGTTTTTCATATTCGGGACTAGCGAGTAATGAGCAGTTCTTC
CDR3 protein: CASSFSYSGLASNEQFF

clone size: .
J gene: TRBJ1-5
V gene: TRBV19
D gene: .
CDR3 DNA: TGTGCCAGTAGGTTCACAGGGAATCAGCCCCAGCATTTT
CDR3 protein: CASRFTGNQPQHF

clone size: .
J gene: TRBJ2-7
V gene: TRBV5-1
D gene: TRBD2
CDR3 DNA: TGCGCCAGCGGGGAAAGGGTGTCTAGCGGGAACTACGAGCAGTACTTC
CDR3 protein: CASGERVSSGNYEQYF

clone size: few
J gene: TRBJ2-7
V gene: TRBV7-9
D gene: .
CDR3 DNA: TGTGCCAGCAGCTACGTATTCGGCTCAGACACCTACGAGCAGTACTTC
CDR3 protein: CASSYVFGSDTYEQYF